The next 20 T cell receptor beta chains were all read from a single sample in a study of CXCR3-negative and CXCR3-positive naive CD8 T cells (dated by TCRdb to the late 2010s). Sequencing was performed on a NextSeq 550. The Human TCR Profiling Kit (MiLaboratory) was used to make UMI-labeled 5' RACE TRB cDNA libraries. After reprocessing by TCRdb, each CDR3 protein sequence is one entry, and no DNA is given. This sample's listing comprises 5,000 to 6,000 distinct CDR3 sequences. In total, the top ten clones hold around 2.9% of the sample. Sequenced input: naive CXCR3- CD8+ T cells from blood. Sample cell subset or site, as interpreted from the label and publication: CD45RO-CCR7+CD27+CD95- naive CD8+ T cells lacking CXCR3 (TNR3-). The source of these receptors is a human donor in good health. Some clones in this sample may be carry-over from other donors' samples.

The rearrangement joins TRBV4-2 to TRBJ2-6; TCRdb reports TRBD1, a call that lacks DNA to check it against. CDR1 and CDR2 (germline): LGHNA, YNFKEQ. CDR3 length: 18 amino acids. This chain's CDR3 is CASSHGGAGIVGANVLTF.

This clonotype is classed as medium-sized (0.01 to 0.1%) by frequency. The CDR3 is CSVEQTYEQYF. J is TRBJ2-7 and V is TRBV29-1. CDR3 size: 11 residues. Germline CDR1 and CDR2: SQVTM and ANQGSEA.

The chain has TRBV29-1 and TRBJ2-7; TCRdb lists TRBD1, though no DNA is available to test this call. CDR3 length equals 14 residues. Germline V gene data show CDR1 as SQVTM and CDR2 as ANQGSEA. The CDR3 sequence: CSVDGGDRGYEQYF.

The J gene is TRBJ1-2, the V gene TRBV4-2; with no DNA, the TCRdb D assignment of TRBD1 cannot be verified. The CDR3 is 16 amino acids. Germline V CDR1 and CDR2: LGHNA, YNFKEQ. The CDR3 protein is CASSQERGQGAYGYTF.

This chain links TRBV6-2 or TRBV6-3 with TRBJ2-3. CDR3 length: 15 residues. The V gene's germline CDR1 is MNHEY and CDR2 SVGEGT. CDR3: CASSYGATTTDTQYF.

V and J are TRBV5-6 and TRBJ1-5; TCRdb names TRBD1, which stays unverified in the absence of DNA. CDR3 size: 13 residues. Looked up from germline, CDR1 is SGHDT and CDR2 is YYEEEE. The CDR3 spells CASSFGAYQPQHF.

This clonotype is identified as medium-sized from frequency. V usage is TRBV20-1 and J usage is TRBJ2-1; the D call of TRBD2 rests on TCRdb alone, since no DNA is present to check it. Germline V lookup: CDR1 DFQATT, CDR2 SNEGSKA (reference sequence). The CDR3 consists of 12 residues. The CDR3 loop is CSAGLAGVEQFF.

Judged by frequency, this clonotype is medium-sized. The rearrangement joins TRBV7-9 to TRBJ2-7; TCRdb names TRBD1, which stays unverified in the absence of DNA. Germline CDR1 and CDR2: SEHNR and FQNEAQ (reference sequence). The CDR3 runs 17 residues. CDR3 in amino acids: CASSFNPRGGDSYEQYF.

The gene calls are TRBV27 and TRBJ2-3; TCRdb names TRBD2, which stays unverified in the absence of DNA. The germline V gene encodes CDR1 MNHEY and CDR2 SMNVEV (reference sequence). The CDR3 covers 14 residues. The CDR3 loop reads CASSFGSFTDTQYF.

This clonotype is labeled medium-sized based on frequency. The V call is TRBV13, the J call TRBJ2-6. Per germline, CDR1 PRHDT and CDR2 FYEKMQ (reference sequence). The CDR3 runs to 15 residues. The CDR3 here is CASSLLRSGANVLTF.

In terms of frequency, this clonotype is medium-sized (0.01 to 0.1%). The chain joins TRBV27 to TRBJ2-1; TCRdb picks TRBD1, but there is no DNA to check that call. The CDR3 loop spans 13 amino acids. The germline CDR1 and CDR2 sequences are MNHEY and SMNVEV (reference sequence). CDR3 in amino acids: CASSPGRDNEQFF.

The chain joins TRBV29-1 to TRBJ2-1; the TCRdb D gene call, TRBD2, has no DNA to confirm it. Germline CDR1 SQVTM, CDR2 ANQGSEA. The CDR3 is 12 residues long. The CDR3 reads CSVPAGEDEQFF.

CDR3: CASSFSDTDTQYF. The chain joins TRBV12-3 or TRBV12-4 to TRBJ2-3. The CDR3 is made up of 13 amino acids.

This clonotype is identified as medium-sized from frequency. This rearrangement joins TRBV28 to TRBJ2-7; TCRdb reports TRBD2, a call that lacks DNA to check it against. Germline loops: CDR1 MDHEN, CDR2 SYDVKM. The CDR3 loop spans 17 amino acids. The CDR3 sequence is CASSLLIGPSGTYEQYF.

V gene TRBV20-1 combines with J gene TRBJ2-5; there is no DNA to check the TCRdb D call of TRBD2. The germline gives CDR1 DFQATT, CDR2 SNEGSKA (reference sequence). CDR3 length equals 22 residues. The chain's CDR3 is CSARSPPGSALTSGSIQETQYF.

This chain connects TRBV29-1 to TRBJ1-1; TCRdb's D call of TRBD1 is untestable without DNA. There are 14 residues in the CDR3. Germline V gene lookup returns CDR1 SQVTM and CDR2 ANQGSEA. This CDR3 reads CSVARPGGNTEAFF. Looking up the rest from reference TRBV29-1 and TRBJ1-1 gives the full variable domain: SAVISQKPSRDICQRGTSLTIQCQVDSQVTMMFWYRQQPGQSLTLIATANQGSEATYESGFVIDKFPISRPNLTFSTLTVSNMSPEDSSIYLCSVARPGGNTEAFFGQGTRLTVV.

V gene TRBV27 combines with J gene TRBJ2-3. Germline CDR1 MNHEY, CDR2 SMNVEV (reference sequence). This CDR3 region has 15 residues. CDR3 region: CASSHGVKKTDTQYF.

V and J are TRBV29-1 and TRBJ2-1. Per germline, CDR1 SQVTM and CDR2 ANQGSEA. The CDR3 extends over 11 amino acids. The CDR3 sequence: CSVEVLGEQFF.

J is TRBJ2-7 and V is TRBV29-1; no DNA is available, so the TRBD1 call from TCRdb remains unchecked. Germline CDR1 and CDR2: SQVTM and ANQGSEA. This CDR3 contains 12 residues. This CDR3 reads CSVGTGYYEQYF.

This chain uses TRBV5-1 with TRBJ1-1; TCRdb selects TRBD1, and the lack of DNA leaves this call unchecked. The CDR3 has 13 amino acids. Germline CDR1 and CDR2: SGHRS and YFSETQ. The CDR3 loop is CASRAGENTEAFF.